The clone carrying this TCR beta chain was recorded many times. What it binds is unknown. V lost 3 bases to trimming and J lost 6 bases, with 15 bases between them. This CDR3 is built from 15 residues. The V gene's germline CDR1 is MNHEY and CDR2 SMNVEV (reference sequence). In TCRdb, the 5' RACE reads were re-called with MiXCR into one record per CDR3 protein. This table has about 230,000 distinct CDR3 sequences, less than 9.5% appearing once. This record belongs to a study of CD8 T cells in ankylosing spondylitis. Points from the study as a whole: Matched ankylosing spondylitis synovial fluid reportedly contained a significantly enriched population of disease-linked clones. Characteristic, it appeared, of ankylosing spondylitis blood was a TCR beta motif of about eight highly homologous variants.

The specimen sequenced was blood, either unsorted or a sorted T cell fraction (not recorded which). V and J are TRBV27 and TRBJ1-5; D gene unclear. This receptor was obtained from a female donor with ankylosing spondylitis or in good health (not recorded which). CDR3 nucleotides: TGTGCCAGCAGTTTCGCAGCGGAATGGGGTCAGCCCCAGCATTTT. This encodes CASSFAAEWGQPQHF.